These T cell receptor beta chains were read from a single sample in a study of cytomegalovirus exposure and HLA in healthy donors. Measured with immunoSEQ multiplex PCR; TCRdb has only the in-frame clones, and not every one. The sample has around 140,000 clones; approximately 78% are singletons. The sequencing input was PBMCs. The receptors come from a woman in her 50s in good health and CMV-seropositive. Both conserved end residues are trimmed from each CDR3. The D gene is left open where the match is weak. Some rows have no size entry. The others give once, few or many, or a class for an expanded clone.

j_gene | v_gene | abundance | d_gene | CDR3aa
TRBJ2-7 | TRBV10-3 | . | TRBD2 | AIGGAGLAGLPHEQY
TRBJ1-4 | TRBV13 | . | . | ASSSWGRERRATNEKLF
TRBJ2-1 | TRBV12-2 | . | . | ASRDPIWASGRNPSSYNEQF
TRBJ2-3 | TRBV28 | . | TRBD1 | ASRRTGGDTQY
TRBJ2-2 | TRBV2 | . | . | ASSGGLPNTGELF
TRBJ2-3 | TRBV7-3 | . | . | ASREGPADTQY
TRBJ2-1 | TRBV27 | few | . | ASSLSHEQF
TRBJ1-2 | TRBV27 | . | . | ASSFSGLYGYT
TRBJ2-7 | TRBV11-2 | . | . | ASSNPFEAYEQY
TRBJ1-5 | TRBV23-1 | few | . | AGFAGVNYSNQPQH
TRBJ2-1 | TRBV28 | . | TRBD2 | ASAYPTSGRPISYNEQF
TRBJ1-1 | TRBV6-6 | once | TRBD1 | ASSYPTGVNTEAF
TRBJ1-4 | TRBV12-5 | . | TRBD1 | ASGLTRTGLVEKLF
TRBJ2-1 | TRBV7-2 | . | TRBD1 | ASSSGTGDNEQF
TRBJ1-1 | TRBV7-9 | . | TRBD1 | SSRGEGEVNTEAF
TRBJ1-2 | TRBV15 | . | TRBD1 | ATSRDQGQAGYGYT
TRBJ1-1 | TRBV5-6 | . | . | ASSLVRSFEAF
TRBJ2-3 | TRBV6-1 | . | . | ATGAGAGADTQY
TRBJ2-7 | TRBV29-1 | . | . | SVEQGNSYEQY
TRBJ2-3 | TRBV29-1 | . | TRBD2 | SVDGGGTDTQY
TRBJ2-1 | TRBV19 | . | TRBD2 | ASRGASGSYNEQF
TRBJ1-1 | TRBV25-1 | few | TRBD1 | ASSLQGANTEAF
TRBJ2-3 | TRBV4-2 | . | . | ASSQGPDTQY
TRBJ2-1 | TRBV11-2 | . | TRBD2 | ASSLGRGGSIDEQF
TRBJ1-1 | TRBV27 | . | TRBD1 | ASMGVTGADTEAF
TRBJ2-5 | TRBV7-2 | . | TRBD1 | ASSLGGPETQY
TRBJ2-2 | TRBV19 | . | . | ASSEGVDTGELF
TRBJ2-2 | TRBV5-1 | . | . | ASSGSDNTGELF
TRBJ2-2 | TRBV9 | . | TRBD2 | ASSPRTRAGTGELF
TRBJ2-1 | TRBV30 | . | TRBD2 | AWSLLAGNEQF
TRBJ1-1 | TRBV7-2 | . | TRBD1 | ASSPRRGHTEAF
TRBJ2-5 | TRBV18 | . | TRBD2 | ASSPIPGLAGVVETQY
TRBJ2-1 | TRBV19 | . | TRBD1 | ASSRDRRSYNEQF
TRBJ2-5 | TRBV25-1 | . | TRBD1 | ASSGSGTGMVETQY
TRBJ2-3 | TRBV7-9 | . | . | ASSLRETDTQY
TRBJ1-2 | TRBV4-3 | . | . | ASSPRRGHSIYGYT
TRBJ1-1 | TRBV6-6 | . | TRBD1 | ASSYLTGHTEAF
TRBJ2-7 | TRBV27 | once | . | ASSLYSILRFHYEQY
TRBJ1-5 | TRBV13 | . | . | ASSFGGKPQH
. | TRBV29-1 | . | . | SVASSYEQY
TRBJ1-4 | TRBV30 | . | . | ACTRALNEKLF
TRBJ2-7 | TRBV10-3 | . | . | AISESGRRLGGYEQY
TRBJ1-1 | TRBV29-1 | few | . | SVGNRLNTEAF
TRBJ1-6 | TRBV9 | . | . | ASSPRGSSYNSPLH